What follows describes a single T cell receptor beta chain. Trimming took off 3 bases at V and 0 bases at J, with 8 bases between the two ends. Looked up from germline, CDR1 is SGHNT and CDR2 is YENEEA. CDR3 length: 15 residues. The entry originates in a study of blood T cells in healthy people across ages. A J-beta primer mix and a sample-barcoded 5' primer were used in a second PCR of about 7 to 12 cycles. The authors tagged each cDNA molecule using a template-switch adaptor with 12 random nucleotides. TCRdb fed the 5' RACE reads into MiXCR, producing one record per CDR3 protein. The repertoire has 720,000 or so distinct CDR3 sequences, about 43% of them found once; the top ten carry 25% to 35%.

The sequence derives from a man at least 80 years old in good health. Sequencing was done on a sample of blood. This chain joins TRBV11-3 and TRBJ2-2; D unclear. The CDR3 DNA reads TGTGCCAGCAGCTTTGACGGCCCGAACACCGGGGAGCTGTTTTTT. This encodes CASSFDGPNTGELFF. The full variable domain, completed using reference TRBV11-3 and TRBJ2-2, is EAGVVQSPRYKIIEKKQPVAFWCNPISGHNTLYWYLQNLGQGPELLIRYENEEAVDDSQLPKDRFSAERLKGVDSTLKIQPAELGDSAVYLCASSFDGPNTGELFFGEGSRLTVL.